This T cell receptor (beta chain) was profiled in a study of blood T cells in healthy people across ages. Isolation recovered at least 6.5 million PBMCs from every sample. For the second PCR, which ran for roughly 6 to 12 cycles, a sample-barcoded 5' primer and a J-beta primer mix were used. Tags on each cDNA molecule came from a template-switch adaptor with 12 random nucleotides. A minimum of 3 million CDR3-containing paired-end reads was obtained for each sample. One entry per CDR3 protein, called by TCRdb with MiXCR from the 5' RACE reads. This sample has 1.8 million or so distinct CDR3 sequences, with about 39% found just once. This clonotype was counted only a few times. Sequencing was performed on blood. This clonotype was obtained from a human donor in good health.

In nucleotides, the CDR3 is TGTGCCAGCAGTATCTCCAGGGTGGGAGAGACCCAGTACTTC. Its translation: CASSISRVGETQYF. J is TRBJ2-5 and V is TRBV12-3 or TRBV12-4; a possible D gene is TRBD1 (5 bases). The CDR3 has 14 residues. V was trimmed by 5 bases and J by 4 bases, leaving 14 bases between them.